One sample yielded the 17 T cell receptor beta chains listed below, sequenced in a study of T cells in Graves' hyperthyroidism and ophthalmopathy. Amplification of TCR beta CDR3 regions used RNA as the template. The HTBI set primed first-round TCR CDR3 RT-PCR. TCRdb independently ran MiXCR on the multiplex PCR reads; one entry per CDR3 protein. There are hundreds of thousands of distinct CDR3 sequences in the sample; around 16% occur only once, and approximately 7.5% lies in the top ten. The sample consisted of blood. The receptor set was obtained from a woman aged 18-29 years with Graves' hyperthyroidism.

This clonotype was recorded at least ten times. V gene TRBV28 combines with J gene TRBJ2-7; 9 nucleotides line up with TRBD2. CDR3 length equals 18 residues. Germline assignment: CDR1 MDHEN and CDR2 SYDVKM. After removal of 2 bases from V and 4 bases from J, the junction contained 15 bases not matched to a gene. The chain's CDR3 is CASSLELAGPGVSYEQYF. The CDR3 nucleotides are TGTGCCAGCAGTTTAGAACTAGCGGGCCCCGGGGTTTCGTACGAGCAGTACTTC.

The sample holds many counts of this clonotype. The chain uses TRBV27 and TRBJ2-7; D unresolved. The V end was cut by 3 bases, the J end by 2 bases, with 17 bases between. The CDR3 runs to 16 residues. Germline CDR1 reads MNHEY; CDR2 reads SMNVEV (reference sequence). The DNA for the CDR3 is TGTGCCAGCAGTTTCCAACCCTTCGACAAAGCCTACGAGCAGTACTTC. Its translation: CASSFQPFDKAYEQYF.

This sequence joins TRBV12-3 or TRBV12-4 and TRBJ2-2; TRBD2 matches at 7 bases. The trim removed 6 bases at V and 0 bases at J, leaving 10 bases unmatched. The CDR3 length is 17 residues. CDR3 loop: CASSNYPSGANTGELFF. For the CDR3, the DNA is TGTGCCAGCAGCAATTATCCTAGCGGAGCGAACACCGGGGAGCTGTTTTTT.

The chain uses TRBV3-1 and TRBJ2-3; 9 bases align to TRBD2. The CDR3 is 15 amino acids. V lost 3 bases and J lost 5; bases outside the gene matches: 6. Germline V gene data show CDR1 as LGHDT and CDR2 as YNNKEL (reference sequence). Here the CDR3 reads CASSHVREGVDTQYF. The CDR3 DNA is TGTGCCAGCAGCCATGTGCGGGAGGGCGTAGATACGCAGTATTTT.

This clonotype was seen ten or more times. The chain uses TRBV2 and TRBJ2-5; the D is unclear. Trimming took off 6 bases at V and 5 bases at J, with 13 bases between the two ends. CDR1 and CDR2 (germline): SNHLY, FYNNEI. This CDR3 contains 13 residues. CDR3 DNA sequence: TGTGCCAGCAGGGTGACTTCGGTGGAGACCCAGTACTTC. It specifies CASRVTSVETQYF.

This clonotype was counted ten times or more. V is TRBV5-1 and J is TRBJ2-1; the D is unclear. This CDR3 is built from 15 residues. V shed 0 bases and J shed 2 bases, with 9 bases lying between them. Germline V lookup: CDR1 SGHRS, CDR2 YFSETQ. The CDR3, as DNA: TGCGCCAGCAGCTTGGGGGCTGCCCCCTACAATGAGCAGTTCTTC. Translating gives CASSLGAAPYNEQFF.

This clonotype was observed many times. J is TRBJ2-7 and V is TRBV3-1; D not certain. Trimming cost V 3 bases and J 6 bases, with 9 bases left between them. This CDR3 comprises 12 residues. In germline, CDR1 is LGHDT, CDR2 YNNKEL (reference sequence). Written as DNA, the CDR3 is TGTGCCAGCAGCCAGGGGTCTCTCGAGCAGTACTTC. This codes for CASSQGSLEQYF.

This clonotype came up a few times. The chain is built from TRBV12-3 or TRBV12-4 and TRBJ2-5; the D gene is possibly TRBD1 (6 bases). The CDR3 is 16 amino acids. Trimming pared 0 bases from V and 4 bases from J, leaving 15 bases between. The CDR3 region has the DNA TGTGCCAGCAGTTTAGCAGGGGGACCCCGGGGAGAGACCCAGTACTTC. Amino acid sequence: CASSLAGGPRGETQYF.

The sample holds a few counts of this clonotype. This chain joins TRBV28 and TRBJ2-7; TRBD2 aligns across 8 bases. Germline CDR1 and CDR2: MDHEN and SYDVKM. This CDR3 is built from 15 residues. The J segment lost 4 bases and the V segment lost 6 bases, leaving 11 bases of the junction unmatched. The CDR3 DNA reads as TGTGCCAGCAGCCCCGGGGGGGGGGGGATATACGAGCAGTACTTC. It encodes CASSPGGGGIYEQYF. The full variable domain, its missing parts supplied by reference TRBV28 and TRBJ2-7, is DVKVTQSSRYLVKRTGEKVFLECVQDMDHENMFWYRQDPGLGLRLIYFSYDVKMKEKGDIPEGYSVSREKKERFSLILESASTNQTSMYLCASSPGGGGIYEQYFGPGTRLTVT.

V and J are TRBV25-1 and TRBJ2-2, with D perhaps matching TRBD2 (6 bases). The CDR3 consists of 19 residues. Per the germline V gene, CDR1 is MGHDK and CDR2 is SYGVNS. The germline V and J ends were trimmed by 3 bases and 4 bases, with 24 bases remaining between them. For the CDR3, the DNA is TGTGCCAGCAGTGAGGTCCGCAGCCAGACTAGTCTTTGCACCGGGGAGCTGTTTTTT. As protein: CASSEVRSQTSLCTGELFF. Looking up the rest from reference TRBV25-1 and TRBJ2-2 gives the full variable domain: EADIYQTPRYLVIGTGKKITLECSQTMGHDKMYWYQQDPGMELHLIHYSYGVNSTEKGDLSSESTVSRIRTEHFPLTLESARPSHTSQYLCASSEVRSQTSLCTGELFFGEGSRLTVL.

This clonotype was found a few times. The V gene is TRBV7-9, the J gene TRBJ1-2; D remains unclear. From germline, CDR1 is SEHNR and CDR2 FQNEAQ (reference sequence). The CDR3 loop spans 12 amino acids. With 5 bases removed from V and 6 bases from J, the gap between germline ends came to 10 bases. The CDR3 region is CASSNGLDGYTF. In DNA form, the CDR3 reads TGTGCCAGCAGCAATGGGCTCGATGGCTACACCTTC.

This clonotype was recorded a few times. This may stem from a read error, because a much larger clone lies one nucleotide away. The chain joins TRBV20-1 to TRBJ2-5; 10 bases align to TRBD2. The V gene's germline CDR1 is DFQATT and CDR2 SNEGSKA (reference sequence). The CDR3 sequence is 18 residues long. CDR3 coding DNA: TGCAGTGCTAGAGATCGCAGGGCTAGCGGGAGAGGGGAAGAGACCCAGCACTTC. The encoded protein is CSARDRRASGRGEETQHF.

This clonotype was observed many times. This rearrangement joins TRBV11-3 to TRBJ2-1, with D uncertain. This CDR3 spans 12 amino acids. Germline V gene data show CDR1 as SGHNT and CDR2 as YENEEA. The V end lost 5 bases, the J end lost 4 bases, and 6 bases lay between the germline ends. In nucleotides, the CDR3 is TGTGCCAGCAGCCCACCTTACAATGAGCAGTTCTTC. This encodes CASSPPYNEQFF.

The sample holds many counts of this clonotype. The CDR3 DNA reads as TGTGCCAGCAGCCGTGGGACTAGCGGGAGGGCTGACACCGGGGAGCTGTTTTTT. Protein sequence: CASSRGTSGRADTGELFF. The chain employs TRBV7-3 and TRBJ2-2, with 16 bases identical to TRBD2. CDR3 length: 18 residues. Losses at the gene ends were 5 bases for V and 3 bases for J; bases not matched to a gene: 6. Germline CDR1 is SGHTA and CDR2 is FQGTGA.

This clonotype came up many times. This rearrangement joins TRBV7-9 to TRBJ2-5; 8 positions match TRBD1. From germline, CDR1 is SEHNR and CDR2 FQNEAQ (reference sequence). This CDR3 has 14 residues. V gave up 5 bases and J gave up 8 bases; unmatched junction bases: 10. The CDR3 reads CASSPGQGQDTQYF. DNA of the CDR3: TGTGCCAGCAGCCCCGGACAGGGCCAGGATACCCAGTACTTC.

The V and J genes are TRBV9 and TRBJ1-3, with D unresolved. The ends were cut back, 0 bases at V and 1 base at J, with 8 bases in the middle. The CDR3 runs 15 residues. Germline CDR1 SGDLS, CDR2 YYNGEE. The CDR3 reads CASSVVPSSGNTIYF. For the CDR3, the DNA is TGTGCCAGCAGCGTAGTCCCGAGTTCTGGAAACACCATATATTTT. Combining the CDR3 with reference TRBV9 and TRBJ1-3 gives the whole variable domain DSGVTQTPKHLITATGQRVTLRCSPRSGDLSVYWYQQSLDQGLQFLIQYYNGEERAKGNILERFSAQQFPDLHSELNLSSLELGDSALYFCASSVVPSSGNTIYFGEGSWLTVV.

This clonotype appeared many times. V and J are TRBV30 and TRBJ2-6; TRBD1 matches at 8 bases. Germline lookup yields CDR1 GTSNPN and CDR2 SVGIG (reference sequence). The CDR3 has 14 amino acids. V trimming: 5 bases; J trimming: 4 bases; junction bases outside the gene matches: 4. CDR3 coding DNA: TGTGCCTGGGGCAGGGGGCTGGGGGCCAACGTCCTGACTTTC. As protein: CAWGRGLGANVLTF.